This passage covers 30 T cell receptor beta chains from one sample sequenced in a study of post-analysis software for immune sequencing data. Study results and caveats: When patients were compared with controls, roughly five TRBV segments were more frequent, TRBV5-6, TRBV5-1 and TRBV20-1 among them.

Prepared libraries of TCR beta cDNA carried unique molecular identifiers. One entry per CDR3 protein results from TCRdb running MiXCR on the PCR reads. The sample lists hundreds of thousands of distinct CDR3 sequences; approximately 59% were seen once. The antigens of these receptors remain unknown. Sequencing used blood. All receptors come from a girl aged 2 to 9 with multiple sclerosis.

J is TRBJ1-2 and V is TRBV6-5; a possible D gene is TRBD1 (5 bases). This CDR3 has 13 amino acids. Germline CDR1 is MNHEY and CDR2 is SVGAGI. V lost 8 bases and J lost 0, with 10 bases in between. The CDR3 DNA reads TGTGCCAGCGCCAGGGCTCCTAACTATGGCTACACCTTC. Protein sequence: CASARAPNYGYTF.

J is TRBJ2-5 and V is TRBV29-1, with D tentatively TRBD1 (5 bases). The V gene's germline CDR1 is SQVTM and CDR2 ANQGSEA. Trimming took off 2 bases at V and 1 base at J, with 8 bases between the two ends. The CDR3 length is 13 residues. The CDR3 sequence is CSVEWGFQETQYF. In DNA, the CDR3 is TGCAGCGTTGAATGGGGCTTCCAAGAGACCCAGTACTTC.

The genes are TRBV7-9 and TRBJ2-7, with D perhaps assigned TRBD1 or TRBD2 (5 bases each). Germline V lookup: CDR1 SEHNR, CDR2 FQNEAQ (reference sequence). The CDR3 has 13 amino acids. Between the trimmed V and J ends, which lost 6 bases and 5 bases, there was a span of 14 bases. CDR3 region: CASRGTISDEQYF. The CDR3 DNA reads TGTGCCAGCAGGGGGACGATATCCGACGAGCAGTACTTC.

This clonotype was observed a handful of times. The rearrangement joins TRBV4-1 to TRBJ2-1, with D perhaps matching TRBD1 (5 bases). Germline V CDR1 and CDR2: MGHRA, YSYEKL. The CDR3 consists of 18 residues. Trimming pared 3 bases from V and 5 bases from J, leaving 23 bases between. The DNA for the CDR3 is TGCGCCAGCAGCCACTTTCCCGGGTCGGCAGGGTTCCACAATGAGCAGTTCTTC. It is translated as CASSHFPGSAGFHNEQFF.

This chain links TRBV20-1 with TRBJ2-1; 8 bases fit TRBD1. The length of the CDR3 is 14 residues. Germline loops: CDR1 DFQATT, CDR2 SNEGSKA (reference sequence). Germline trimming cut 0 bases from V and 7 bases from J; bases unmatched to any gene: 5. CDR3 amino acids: CSARDDRGSNEQFF. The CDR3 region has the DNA TGCAGTGCTAGAGACGACAGGGGCTCGAATGAGCAGTTCTTC.

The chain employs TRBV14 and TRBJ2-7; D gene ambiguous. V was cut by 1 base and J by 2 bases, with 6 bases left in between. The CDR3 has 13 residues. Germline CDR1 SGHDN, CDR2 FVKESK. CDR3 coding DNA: TGTGCCAGCAGCCAAGGGAACACCTACGAGCAGTACTTC. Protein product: CASSQGNTYEQYF.

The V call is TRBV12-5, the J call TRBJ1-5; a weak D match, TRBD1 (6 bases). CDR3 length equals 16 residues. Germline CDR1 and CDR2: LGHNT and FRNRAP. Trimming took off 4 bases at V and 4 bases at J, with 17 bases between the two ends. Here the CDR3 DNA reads TGTGCTAGTGGTTCGCTCTCCGGGACACAGAATCAGCCCCAGCATTTT. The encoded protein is CASGSLSGTQNQPQHF.

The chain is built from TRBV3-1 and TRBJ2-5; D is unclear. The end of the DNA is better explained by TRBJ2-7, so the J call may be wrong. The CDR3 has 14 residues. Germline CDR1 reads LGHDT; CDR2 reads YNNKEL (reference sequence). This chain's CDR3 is CASSTTGKGYEQYF. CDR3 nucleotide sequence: TGTGCCAGCAGCACCACGGGCAAAGGGTACGAGCAGTACTTC.

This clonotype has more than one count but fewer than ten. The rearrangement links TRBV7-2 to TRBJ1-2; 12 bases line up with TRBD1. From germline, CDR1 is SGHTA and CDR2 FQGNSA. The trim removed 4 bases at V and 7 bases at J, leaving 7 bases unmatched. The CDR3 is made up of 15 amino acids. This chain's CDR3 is CASSSPGQGAPGYTF. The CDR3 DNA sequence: TGTGCCAGCAGCTCTCCGGGACAGGGGGCGCCTGGCTACACCTTC.

The CDR3 nucleotides are TGCGCCAGCAGCTTGGCCGGGACAGAGAGCTCCTACGAGCAGTACTTC. Amino acids: CASSLAGTESSYEQYF. The rearrangement uses TRBV5-1 and TRBJ2-7; 7 bases match TRBD1. The CDR3 spans 16 residues. Germline V CDR1 and CDR2: SGHRS, YFSETQ. J lost 0 bases, V lost 0 bases, and 6 bases had no gene match.

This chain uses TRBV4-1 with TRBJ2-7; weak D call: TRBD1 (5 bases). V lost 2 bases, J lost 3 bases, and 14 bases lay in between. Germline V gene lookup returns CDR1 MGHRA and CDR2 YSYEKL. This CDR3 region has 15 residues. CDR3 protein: CASSQTQERVYEQYF. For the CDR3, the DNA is TGCGCCAGCAGCCAAACACAGGAGAGAGTCTACGAGCAGTACTTC.

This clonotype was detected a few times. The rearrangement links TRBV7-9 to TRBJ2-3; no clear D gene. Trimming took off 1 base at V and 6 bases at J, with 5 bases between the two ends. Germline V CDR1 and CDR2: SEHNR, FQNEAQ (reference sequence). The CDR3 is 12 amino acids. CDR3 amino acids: CASSLDQDTQYF. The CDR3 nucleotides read TGTGCCAGCAGCTTAGATCAGGATACGCAGTATTTT.

The CDR3 protein is CASSLPAAATNEKLFF. The CDR3 DNA reads as TGTGCCAGCAGTTTACCCGCGGCAGCAACTAATGAAAAACTGTTTTTT. The chain employs TRBV12-3 or TRBV12-4 and TRBJ1-4; D is uncertain. V was clipped by 2 bases and J by 0 bases, with 10 bases between them. The CDR3 contains 16 residues.

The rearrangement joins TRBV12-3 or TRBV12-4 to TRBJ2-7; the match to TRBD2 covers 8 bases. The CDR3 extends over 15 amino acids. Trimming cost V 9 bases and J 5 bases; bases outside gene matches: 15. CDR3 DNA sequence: TGTGCCAGTAGCTTAGGGGCGGGAGGAGGGAACGAGCAGTACTTC. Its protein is CASSLGAGGGNEQYF.

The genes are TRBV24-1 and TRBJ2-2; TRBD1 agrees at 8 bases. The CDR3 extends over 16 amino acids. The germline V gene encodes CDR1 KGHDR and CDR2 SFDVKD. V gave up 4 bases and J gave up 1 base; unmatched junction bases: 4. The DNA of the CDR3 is TGTGCCACCAGTGACCCAGGACAGGGGAACACCGGGGAGCTGTTTTTT. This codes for CATSDPGQGNTGELFF.

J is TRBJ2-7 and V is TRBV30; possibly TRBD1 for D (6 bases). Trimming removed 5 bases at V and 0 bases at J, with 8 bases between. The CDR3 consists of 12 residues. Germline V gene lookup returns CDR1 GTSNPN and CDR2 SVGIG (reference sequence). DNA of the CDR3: TGTGCCTGGGGGGACACCTCCTACGAGCAGTACTTC. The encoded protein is CAWGDTSYEQYF.

CDR3 nucleotide sequence: TGTGCCAGCAGCCCACCAAGGACCGGGGAGCTGTTTTTT. Translated, it gives CASSPPRTGELFF. This rearrangement joins TRBV9 to TRBJ2-2; D remains ambiguous. Germline assignment: CDR1 SGDLS and CDR2 YYNGEE. The CDR3 is 13 amino acids. Deletions cut 4 bases from V and 5 bases from J, with 9 bases between.

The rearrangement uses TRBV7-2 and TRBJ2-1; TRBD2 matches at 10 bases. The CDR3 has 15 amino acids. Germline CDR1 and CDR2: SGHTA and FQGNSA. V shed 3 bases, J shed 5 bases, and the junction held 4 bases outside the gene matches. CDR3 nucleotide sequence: TGTGCCAGCAGCTTTGGGACTAGCGAAAACAATGAGCAGTTCTTC. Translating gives CASSFGTSENNEQFF.

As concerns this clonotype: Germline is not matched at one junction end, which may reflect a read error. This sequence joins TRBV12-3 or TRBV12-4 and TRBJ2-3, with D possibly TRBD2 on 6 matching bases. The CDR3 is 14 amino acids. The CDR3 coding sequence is TGTGCCAGCCGTCCCGGACTAACGGGAGATGCGCAGTATTTT. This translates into CASRPGLTGDAQYF.

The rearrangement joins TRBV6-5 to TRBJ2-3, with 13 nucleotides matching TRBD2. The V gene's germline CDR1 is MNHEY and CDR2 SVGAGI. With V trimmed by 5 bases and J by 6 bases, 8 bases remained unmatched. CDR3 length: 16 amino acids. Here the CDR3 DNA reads TGTGCCAGCAGTCCGAGGACTAGCGGGAGTTATGATACGCAGTATTTT. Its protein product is CASSPRTSGSYDTQYF.

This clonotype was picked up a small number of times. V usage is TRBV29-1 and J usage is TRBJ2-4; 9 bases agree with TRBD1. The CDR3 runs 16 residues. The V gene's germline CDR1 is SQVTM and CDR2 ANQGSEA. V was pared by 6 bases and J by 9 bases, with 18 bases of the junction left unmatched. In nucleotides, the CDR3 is TGCAGCGTCCGGCCCGGGACAGGGAGCGTGAACGGCATTCAGTACTTC. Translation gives CSVRPGTGSVNGIQYF.

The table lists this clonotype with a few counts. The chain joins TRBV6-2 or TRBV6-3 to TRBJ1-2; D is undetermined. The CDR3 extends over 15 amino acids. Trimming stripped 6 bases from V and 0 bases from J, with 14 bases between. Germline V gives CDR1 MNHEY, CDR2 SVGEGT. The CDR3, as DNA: TGTGCCAGCAGCACTCGGGTCGGCGCTAACTATGGCTACACCTTC. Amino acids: CASSTRVGANYGYTF.

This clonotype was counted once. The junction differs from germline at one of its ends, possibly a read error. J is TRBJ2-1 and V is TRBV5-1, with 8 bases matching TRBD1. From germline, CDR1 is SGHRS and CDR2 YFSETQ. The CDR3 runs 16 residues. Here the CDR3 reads CAGSLISGGADNEQFF. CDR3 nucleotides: TGCGCCGGCAGCTTGATTTCAGGGGGCGCGGACAATGAGCAGTTCTTC.

CDR3 loop: CASSFNSGANNEQFF. The CDR3, as DNA: TGTGCCAGCAGTTTCAATAGCGGGGCTAACAATGAGCAGTTCTTC. The chain combines TRBV6-6 with TRBJ2-1, with 8 bases aligning to TRBD2. With 4 bases clipped from V and 5 bases from J, the junction kept 7 bases outside the gene matches. Germline assignment: CDR1 MNHNY and CDR2 SVGAGI (reference sequence). The CDR3 runs 15 residues.

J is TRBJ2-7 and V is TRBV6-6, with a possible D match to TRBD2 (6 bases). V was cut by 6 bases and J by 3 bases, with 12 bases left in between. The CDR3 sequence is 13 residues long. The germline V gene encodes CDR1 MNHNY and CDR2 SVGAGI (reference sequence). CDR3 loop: CASSPASVYEQYF. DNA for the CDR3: TGTGCCAGCAGCCCCGCTAGCGTCTACGAGCAGTACTTC.

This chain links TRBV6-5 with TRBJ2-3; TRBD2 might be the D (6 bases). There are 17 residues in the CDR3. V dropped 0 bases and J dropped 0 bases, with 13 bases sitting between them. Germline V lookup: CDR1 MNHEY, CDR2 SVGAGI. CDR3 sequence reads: CASSYSRDFPSTDTQYF. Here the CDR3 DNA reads TGTGCCAGCAGTTACTCCCGGGACTTTCCTAGCACAGATACGCAGTATTTT.

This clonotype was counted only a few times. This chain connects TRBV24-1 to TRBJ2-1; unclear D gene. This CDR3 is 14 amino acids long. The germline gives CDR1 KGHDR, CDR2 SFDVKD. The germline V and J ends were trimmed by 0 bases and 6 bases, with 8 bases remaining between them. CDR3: CATSDLSGRNEQFF. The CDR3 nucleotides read TGTGCCACCAGTGATTTGTCGGGTCGCAATGAGCAGTTCTTC.

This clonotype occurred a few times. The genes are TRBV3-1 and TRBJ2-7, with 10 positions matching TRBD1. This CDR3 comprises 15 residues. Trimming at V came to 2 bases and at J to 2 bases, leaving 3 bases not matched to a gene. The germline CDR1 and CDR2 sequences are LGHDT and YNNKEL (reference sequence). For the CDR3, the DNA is TGTGCCAGCAGCCAACCGGGACAGGGGACCTACGAGCAGTACTTC. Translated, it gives CASSQPGQGTYEQYF.

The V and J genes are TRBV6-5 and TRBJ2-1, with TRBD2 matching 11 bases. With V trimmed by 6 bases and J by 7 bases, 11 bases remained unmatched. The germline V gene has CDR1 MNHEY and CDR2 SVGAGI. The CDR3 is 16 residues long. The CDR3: CASSEDSGGVLNEQFF. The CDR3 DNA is TGTGCCAGCAGCGAGGATAGCGGGGGGGTTCTTAATGAGCAGTTCTTC.

CDR3 bases: TGTGCCAGCAGTCCACTAGCGGGAGTGCCTTCCGAGACCCAGTACTTC. This gives the protein CASSPLAGVPSETQYF. The chain is built from TRBV12-3 or TRBV12-4 and TRBJ2-5, with 11 bases fitting TRBD2. After removal of 5 bases from V and 5 bases from J, the junction contained 10 bases not matched to a gene. The CDR3 contains 16 residues.